This passage covers 30 T cell receptor beta chains from one sample sequenced in a study of T-cell reconstitution after alpha-beta-depleted transplantation in children. It was with unique molecular identifiers that the TCRbeta library was prepared. TCRdb used MiXCR to reprocess the PCR reads, holding one entry per CDR3 protein. This sample yields approximately 190,000 distinct CDR3 sequences, of which about 8.2% are seen a single time; less than 40% belongs to the top ten. The specimen was PBMCs, mostly from graft donor cells, collected 360 days after TCRalphabeta/CD19-depleted stem cell transplant. The receptors stem from a male patient between 2 and 15 years old who had a stem cell transplant for acute myeloid leukemia, so the T cells may come from the graft donor.

The table lists this clonotype with a few counts. This chain uses TRBV5-5 with TRBJ2-7; 10 nucleotides agree with TRBD1. V was clipped by 2 bases and J by 4 bases; unmatched bases: 6. Germline CDR1 and CDR2: SGHKS and YYEKEE (reference sequence). This CDR3 spans 15 amino acids. CDR3 DNA sequence: TGTGCCAGCAGCTTTGACAGGGGGCTTTGGTACGAGCAGTACGTC. Translating it yields CASSFDRGLWYEQYV.

J is TRBJ1-1 and V is TRBV7-9, with 7 bases identical to TRBD1. Germline CDR1 SEHNR, CDR2 FQNEAQ (reference sequence). The V and J ends lost 8 bases and 2 bases, in that order; junction bases with no gene match: 8. The CDR3 is made up of 14 amino acids. CDR3 region: CASWDSDANTEAFF. For the CDR3, the DNA is TGTGCCAGCTGGGACAGCGACGCTAACACTGAAGCTTTCTTT. The full variable domain, completed using reference TRBV7-9 and TRBJ1-1, is DTGVSQNPRHKITKRGQNVTFRCDPISEHNRLYWYRQTLGQGPEFLTYFQNEAQLEKSRLLSDRFSAERPKGSFSTLEIQRTEQGDSAMYLCASWDSDANTEAFFGQGTRLTVV.

The rearrangement uses TRBV5-1 and TRBJ2-2, with D perhaps matching TRBD1 (5 bases). The CDR3 covers 13 residues. Germline CDR1 and CDR2: SGHRS and YFSETQ. V was pared by 7 bases and J by 7 bases, with 14 bases between. Here the CDR3 DNA reads TGCGCCAGCGGTGCAGGGCGGAGCGGGGAGCTGTTTTTT. Protein product: CASGAGRSGELFF.

This clonotype was observed at least ten times. The V call is TRBV5-1, the J call TRBJ2-3; TRBD1 aligns across 7 bases. Unmatched junction bases numbered 1, after V lost 0 bases and J lost 3 bases. This CDR3 comprises 14 residues. CDR1 is SGHRS and CDR2 is YFSETQ in the germline V gene. The chain's CDR3 is CASSLEGATDTQYF. CDR3 nucleotides: TGCGCCAGCAGCTTGGAGGGGGCAACAGATACGCAGTATTTT.

The gene calls are TRBV4-1 and TRBJ2-3; D perhaps matches TRBD1 (6 bases). Germline CDR1 reads MGHRA; CDR2 reads YSYEKL. This CDR3 is 17 amino acids long. Deletions cut 1 base from V and 4 bases from J, with 18 bases between. CDR3: CASSQGGRTVGADTQYF. Here the CDR3 DNA reads TGCGCCAGCAGCCAAGGGGGGCGGACAGTCGGTGCAGATACGCAGTATTTT.

This clonotype was recorded a few times. The chain couples TRBV7-8 to TRBJ2-3; no firm D call. V was trimmed by 5 bases and J by 2 bases, leaving 14 bases between them. Germline V gene data show CDR1 as SGHVS and CDR2 as FQNEAQ. This CDR3 contains 15 residues. The CDR3 nucleotides are TGTGCCAGCAGCCCCGACCTAGTGCTCACAGATACGCAGTATTTT. This codes for CASSPDLVLTDTQYF. Based on the CDR3 plus reference TRBV7-8 and TRBJ2-3, the full variable domain is GAGVSQSPRYKVAKRGQDVALRCDPISGHVSLFWYQQALGQGPEFLTYFQNEAQLDKSGLPSDRFFAERPEGSVSTLKIQRTQQEDSAVYLCASSPDLVLTDTQYFGPGTRLTVL.

The rearrangement links TRBV12-3 or TRBV12-4 to TRBJ2-2, with 13 nucleotides matching TRBD2. Germline trimming cut 4 bases from V and 2 bases from J; bases unmatched to any gene: 4. The CDR3 totals 17 residues. The CDR3 DNA reads TGTGCCAGCAGTTGGGGGACTAGCGGGAAAAACACCGGGGAGCTGTTTTTT. Its translation is CASSWGTSGKNTGELFF.

This clonotype appeared a few times. The chain joins TRBV15 to TRBJ1-2; D perhaps matches TRBD1 (5 bases). V was cut by 3 bases and J by 4 bases, with 12 bases left in between. CDR1 LNHNV and CDR2 YYDKDF come from the germline V gene (reference sequence). This CDR3 is 14 amino acids long. Here the CDR3 reads CATSSRQLPYGYTF. As DNA, the CDR3 is TGTGCCACCAGCAGCAGACAGCTACCCTATGGCTACACCTTC.

The chain joins TRBV25-1 to TRBJ1-6; 8 bases are shared with TRBD1. The germline gives CDR1 MGHDK, CDR2 SYGVNS. This CDR3 is 15 amino acids long. The trim removed 3 bases at V and 6 bases at J, leaving 4 bases unmatched. Here the CDR3 reads CASSETGELNSPLHF. The DNA for the CDR3 is TGTGCCAGCAGTGAGACAGGGGAGCTTAATTCACCCCTCCACTTT.

This clonotype was detected many times. The rearrangement links TRBV29-1 to TRBJ2-7, with D possibly being TRBD1 or TRBD2 (5 bases each). This CDR3 contains 15 residues. Germline V gene sequence: CDR1 SQVTM, CDR2 ANQGSEA. The V and J ends lost 0 bases and 6 bases respectively, with 18 bases between them. CDR3 in DNA: TGCAGCGTTGAAGAGACGGGGACGTGGAGGTCCGAGCAGTACTTC. Translation gives CSVEETGTWRSEQYF.

The table lists this clonotype with many counts. The CDR3 loop is CASTLTGLYETQYF. DNA of the CDR3: TGTGCCAGCACTTTGACAGGTCTTTATGAGACCCAGTACTTC. The V call is TRBV28, the J call TRBJ2-5; D perhaps matches TRBD1 (6 bases). Trimming left V 7 bases short and J 5 bases short, with 17 bases between. The CDR3 totals 14 residues. In germline, CDR1 is MDHEN, CDR2 SYDVKM.

This clonotype has a count of ten or more. The chain combines TRBV10-3 with TRBJ2-5, with a tentative D call TRBD2 (5 bases). The V and J ends lost 7 bases and 5 bases respectively, with 23 bases between them. The germline V gene has CDR1 ENHRY and CDR2 SYGVKD. The CDR3 is 16 residues long. The CDR3 reads CAIKQISDSWEETQYF. In DNA form, the CDR3 reads TGTGCCATCAAACAAATCTCCGACTCCTGGGAGGAGACCCAGTACTTC.

This clonotype showed up just a few times. The chain recombines TRBV6-1 with TRBJ2-3, with D unresolved. The CDR3 covers 13 residues. Germline-derived CDR1 and CDR2 are MNHNS and SASEGT. The V end lost 8 bases, the J end lost 6 bases, and 15 bases lay between the germline ends. The CDR3 loop is CASRPSKGDTQYF. For the CDR3, the DNA is TGTGCCAGCCGACCTTCTAAGGGTGATACGCAGTATTTT.

There are a few counts of this clonotype. This sequence joins TRBV12-3 or TRBV12-4 and TRBJ2-3; D is unresolved. V gave up 8 bases and J gave up 4 bases, with 7 bases separating them. The CDR3 is 11 amino acids. CDR3 coding DNA: TGTGCCAGCGGAAGCTCAGATACGCAGTATTTT. It codes for CASGSSDTQYF.

There are many counts of this clonotype. The chain combines TRBV12-3 or TRBV12-4 with TRBJ2-1; the match to TRBD2 covers 8 bases. Germline trimming cut 6 bases from V and 4 bases from J; bases unmatched to any gene: 8. This CDR3 comprises 15 residues. CDR3 residues: CASSLLAGNYNEQFF. The CDR3, as DNA: TGTGCCAGCAGCCTGCTAGCGGGTAATTACAATGAGCAGTTCTTC.

This clonotype was seen a handful of times. The CDR3: CASSESPGNQPQHF. Written as DNA, the CDR3 is TGCGCCAGCAGTGAGTCACCTGGGAATCAGCCCCAGCATTTT. The V gene is TRBV10-2, the J gene TRBJ1-5; D is undetermined. Germline V gives CDR1 WSHSY, CDR2 SAAADI. The germline V and J ends were trimmed by 0 bases and 4 bases, with 7 bases remaining between them. This CDR3 region has 14 residues.

This clonotype was recorded a few times. This chain joins TRBV9 and TRBJ1-2; D remains unclear. V lost 0 bases and J 3 bases, leaving 15 bases between the germline ends. The CDR3 has 16 residues. In germline, CDR1 is SGDLS, CDR2 YYNGEE. The CDR3 region has the DNA TGTGCCAGCAGCGTAGGCGGGATTGGGAACTACTATGGCTACACCTTC. This gives the protein CASSVGGIGNYYGYTF. Full variable domain (remainder filled in from reference TRBV9 and TRBJ1-2): DSGVTQTPKHLITATGQRVTLRCSPRSGDLSVYWYQQSLDQGLQFLIQYYNGEERAKGNILERFSAQQFPDLHSELNLSSLELGDSALYFCASSVGGIGNYYGYTFGSGTRLTVV.

The chain has TRBV7-9 and TRBJ1-1; D unclear. The V gene's germline CDR1 is SEHNR and CDR2 FQNEAQ (reference sequence). Deletions cut 5 bases from V and 0 bases from J, with 16 bases between. There are 16 residues in the CDR3. CDR3 DNA: TGTGCCAGCAGCCCTCGGGCCGCGTCGATGAACACTGAAGCTTTCTTT. It encodes CASSPRAASMNTEAFF.

At least ten counts were recorded for this clonotype. The chain combines TRBV28 with TRBJ1-2, with TRBD1 as a possible D gene (5 bases). The CDR3 sequence is 12 residues long. The germline CDR1 and CDR2 sequences are MDHEN and SYDVKM. V shed 1 base and J shed 8 bases, with 8 bases lying between them. CDR3 coding DNA: TGTGCCAGCAGTTTATCAGGGCAGGGCTACACCTTC. It yields the protein CASSLSGQGYTF.

There are many counts of this clonotype. The rearrangement uses TRBV27 and TRBJ2-1; 8 nucleotides match TRBD2. J gave up 4 bases and V 7 bases, and 6 bases lay outside the gene matches. The germline CDR1 and CDR2 sequences are MNHEY and SMNVEV (reference sequence). This CDR3 comprises 14 residues. The CDR3 sequence is CASNQRGTYNEQFF. In DNA form, the CDR3 reads TGTGCCAGCAATCAGCGGGGGACTTACAATGAGCAGTTCTTC.

In this sample, this clonotype turned up a few times. The chain carries TRBV7-6 and TRBJ1-1; D is perhaps TRBD1 (6 bases). The CDR3 is made up of 13 amino acids. Trimming removed 8 bases at V and 3 bases at J, with 13 bases between. From germline, CDR1 is SGHVS and CDR2 FNYEAQ. CDR3 amino acids: CASGEKGDTEAFF. The CDR3 nucleotides read TGTGCCAGCGGGGAAAAGGGGGACACTGAAGCTTTCTTT. Together with reference TRBV7-6 and TRBJ1-1, the CDR3 gives the full variable domain: GAGVSQSPRYKVTKRGQDVALRCDPISGHVSLYWYRQALGQGPEFLTYFNYEAQQDKSGLPNDRFSAERPEGSISTLTIQRTEQRDSAMYRCASGEKGDTEAFFGQGTRLTVV.

This clonotype was seen repeatedly, ten times or more. The chain is built from TRBV12-3 or TRBV12-4 and TRBJ2-5; TRBD2 matches at 7 bases. The CDR3 extends over 16 amino acids. The V segment lost 6 bases and the J segment 0 bases; nucleotides outside the gene matches: 10. The CDR3 here is CASSPTLAVYQETQYF. The CDR3 DNA sequence: TGTGCCAGCAGCCCTACCCTAGCGGTGTACCAAGAGACCCAGTACTTC.

This clonotype came up a few times. This rearrangement joins TRBV30 to TRBJ2-5, with TRBD1 matching 7 bases. CDR3 size: 15 residues. Trimming at V came to 5 bases and at J to 4 bases, leaving 13 bases not matched to a gene. CDR1 is GTSNPN and CDR2 is SVGIG in the germline V gene (reference sequence). CDR3 region: CAWVGLEGGVETQYF. As DNA, the CDR3 is TGTGCCTGGGTTGGGCTAGAAGGGGGCGTAGAGACCCAGTACTTC.

In its sample, this clonotype was seen a few times. V gene TRBV11-2 combines with J gene TRBJ2-4; tentative D call: TRBD2 (5 bases). The CDR3 is 19 residues long. In germline, CDR1 is SGHAT, CDR2 FQNNGV. With 2 bases removed from V and 3 bases from J, the gap between germline ends came to 23 bases. CDR3 in DNA: TGTGCCAGCAGCTTATATCTAGGCTCAGCGGACGAGAACAAAAACATTCAGTACTTC. It encodes CASSLYLGSADENKNIQYF.

CDR3 sequence (DNA): TGCAGCGTTGAAGATCGCCGGGGGCGCATGACGGTGAACACTGAAGCTTTCTTT. Residues: CSVEDRRGRMTVNTEAFF. The chain recombines TRBV29-1 with TRBJ1-1; maybe TRBD1 (6 bases). This CDR3 region has 18 residues. The ends were cut back, 0 bases at V and 0 bases at J, with 20 bases in the middle. The V gene's germline CDR1 is SQVTM and CDR2 ANQGSEA.

The rearrangement joins TRBV7-9 to TRBJ2-1, with TRBD2 matching 14 bases. J lost 16 bases, V lost 7 bases, and 21 bases had no gene match. Germline V gives CDR1 SEHNR, CDR2 FQNEAQ (reference sequence). There are 17 residues in the CDR3. The CDR3: CASITFLPGLAGDGSFF. Here the CDR3 DNA reads TGTGCCAGCATAACCTTCCTGCCGGGACTAGCGGGAGACGGAAGTTTCTTC. Full variable domain (outside the CDR3, taken from reference TRBV7-9 and TRBJ2-1): DTGVSQNPRHKITKRGQNVTFRCDPISEHNRLYWYRQTLGQGPEFLTYFQNEAQLEKSRLLSDRFSAERPKGSFSTLEIQRTEQGDSAMYLCASITFLPGLAGDGSFFGPGTRLTVL.

This clonotype has a count of ten or more. The rearrangement uses TRBV7-9 and TRBJ2-1, with D maybe TRBD2 (5 bases). The CDR3 runs 16 residues. Germline loops: CDR1 SEHNR, CDR2 FQNEAQ (reference sequence). V was cut by 3 bases and J by 0 bases, with 12 bases left in between. This CDR3 reads CASSFSGGLSYNEQFF. CDR3 bases: TGTGCCAGCAGCTTCAGTGGCGGGCTCTCCTACAATGAGCAGTTCTTC.

The sample holds a few counts of this clonotype. The genes are TRBV12-3 or TRBV12-4 and TRBJ1-1, with D unresolved. Trimming took 6 bases from V and 7 from J, leaving 15 bases between them. This CDR3 contains 13 residues. CDR3 coding DNA: TGTGCCAGCAGCCCCAATGACGGAGGTGAAGCTTTCTTT. This sequence encodes CASSPNDGGEAFF.

The sample holds a few counts of this clonotype. The V and J genes are TRBV4-2 and TRBJ2-7; TRBD2 aligns across 9 bases. The trim removed 0 bases at V and 5 bases at J, leaving 8 bases unmatched. The CDR3 is made up of 16 amino acids. The V gene's germline CDR1 is LGHNA and CDR2 YNFKEQ. Here the CDR3 DNA reads TGTGCCAGCAGCCAAGAACAGAGCGGGAGGTACCACGAGCAGTACTTC. It specifies CASSQEQSGRYHEQYF.

V is TRBV20-1 and J is TRBJ2-3, with 10 bases lining up with TRBD2. Germline CDR1 DFQATT, CDR2 SNEGSKA (reference sequence). The CDR3 runs to 14 residues. J gave up 1 base and V 3 bases, and 1 base lay outside the gene matches. CDR3 amino acids: CSASTSGGTDTQYF. The CDR3 DNA reads as TGCAGTGCTAGTACTAGCGGGGGCACAGATACGCAGTATTTT.